This passage covers 18 T cell receptor beta chains from one sample sequenced in a study of T cells in Graves' hyperthyroidism and ophthalmopathy. Amplification of TCR beta CDR3 regions used RNA as the template. HTBI primers drove first-round RT-PCR of the TCR CDR3. TCRdb passed the multiplex PCR reads through MiXCR, listing each CDR3 protein once. The sample consists of about 710,000 distinct CDR3 sequences, roughly 15% of them appearing once. Sequencing input: blood. These receptors were collected from a man younger than 35 with Graves' hyperthyroidism.

To note about this clonotype: One base away lies a much larger clone, so this may be a sequencing read error. This rearrangement joins TRBV28 to TRBJ1-2; D is unclear. V lost 5 bases and J lost 2, with 18 bases in between. In germline, CDR1 is MDHEN, CDR2 SYDVKM. The CDR3 spans 16 residues. The CDR3 reads CASSNWSLDTNYGYTF. The CDR3 nucleotides read TGTGCCAGCAGTAATTGGAGCCTTGATACCAACTATGGCTACACCTTC.

This clonotype was seen more than once but under ten times. The chain joins TRBV7-2 to TRBJ1-1; perhaps TRBD1 as D (6 bases). V dropped 5 bases and J dropped 1 base, with 17 bases sitting between them. The CDR3 spans 16 residues. From germline, CDR1 is SGHTA and CDR2 FQGNSA. The CDR3 loop reads CASSPRFDRQNTEAFF. CDR3 sequence (DNA): TGTGCCAGCAGCCCCCGATTCGACAGGCAGAACACTGAAGCTTTCTTT.

This clonotype was found a few times. V and J are TRBV6-5 and TRBJ2-7; 11 nucleotides match TRBD2. V lost 4 bases, J lost 0 bases, and 5 bases stayed unmatched. Germline-derived CDR1 and CDR2 are MNHEY and SVGAGI. The CDR3 is 16 residues long. This CDR3 reads CASSSLTSGVSYEQYF. In DNA form, the CDR3 reads TGTGCCAGCAGTTCTCTGACTAGCGGGGTCTCCTACGAGCAGTACTTC.

This rearrangement joins TRBV3-1 to TRBJ2-1, with TRBD1 matching over 10 bases. The length of the CDR3 is 15 residues. Trimming removed 5 bases from V and 6 bases from J; junction bases left unmatched: 7. The germline V gene has CDR1 LGHDT and CDR2 YNNKEL (reference sequence). The CDR3 DNA is TGTGCCAGCAGCGAGACAGGGGGCGCCTCCAATGAGCAGTTCTTC. Its protein is CASSETGGASNEQFF.

There are many counts of this clonotype. The V gene is TRBV5-1, the J gene TRBJ2-1, with TRBD2 matching 10 bases. The junction had 7 bases not matched to a gene; V was cut back by 0 bases and J by 7 bases. The CDR3 runs 16 residues. Germline V gene lookup returns CDR1 SGHRS and CDR2 YFSETQ. The DNA of the CDR3 is TGCGCCAGCAGCTTGGCGCAACTAGCGGGAAGGAATGAGCAGTTCTTC. It specifies CASSLAQLAGRNEQFF. Filled out from reference TRBV5-1 and TRBJ2-1, the complete variable domain reads KAGVTQTPRYLIKTRGQQVTLSCSPISGHRSVSWYQQTPGQGLQFLFEYFSETQRNKGNFPGRFSGRQFSNSRSEMNVSTLELGDSALYLCASSLAQLAGRNEQFFGPGTRLTVL.

J is TRBJ1-1 and V is TRBV24-1; maybe TRBD1 (5 bases). There are 12 residues in the CDR3. CDR1 KGHDR and CDR2 SFDVKD come from the germline V gene. Between the trimmed V and J ends, which lost 3 bases and 11 bases, there was a span of 12 bases. In DNA form, the CDR3 reads TGTGCCACCAGTGATGTGGGGACGGGGGCTTTCTTT. Protein: CATSDVGTGAFF.

This clonotype was detected ten times or more. The chain recombines TRBV29-1 with TRBJ2-1; 7 nucleotides match TRBD1. Looked up from germline, CDR1 is SQVTM and CDR2 is ANQGSEA. V lost 3 bases to trimming and J lost 8 bases; unmatched junction nucleotides: 4. The CDR3 contains 12 residues. CDR3 nucleotide sequence: TGCAGCGTTGATGTAGGGGGCCATGAGCAGTTCTTC. Translated: CSVDVGGHEQFF.

This chain connects TRBV7-9 to TRBJ2-1; TRBD2 matches at 13 bases. J gave up 4 bases and V 6 bases, and 12 bases lay outside the gene matches. There are 18 residues in the CDR3. The germline CDR1 and CDR2 sequences are SEHNR and FQNEAQ (reference sequence). CDR3 bases: TGTGCCAGCAGTTCGACTACATGGGGACTAGCGGGGTACAATGAGCAGTTCTTC. Its protein product is CASSSTTWGLAGYNEQFF.

This clonotype has only a few counts. The genes are TRBV27 and TRBJ2-2; D is uncertain. This CDR3 is 13 amino acids long. Between the trimmed V and J ends, which lost 0 bases and 7 bases, there was a span of 6 bases. Looked up from germline, CDR1 is MNHEY and CDR2 is SMNVEV (reference sequence). The CDR3, as DNA: TGTGCCAGCAGTTTATCCAGTAACGGGGAGCTGTTTTTT. Translated, it gives CASSLSSNGELFF.

The CDR3 loop reads CASSQGRFQETQYF. DNA for the CDR3: TGTGCCAGCAGCCAGGGACGCTTCCAAGAGACCCAGTACTTC. The chain is built from TRBV12-3 or TRBV12-4 and TRBJ2-5; either TRBD1 or TRBD2 may supply D (5 bases each). V lost 6 bases and J 1 base, leaving 12 bases between the germline ends. The CDR3 loop spans 14 amino acids.

The chain employs TRBV18 and TRBJ2-7, with D perhaps TRBD1 (6 bases). The CDR3 contains 14 residues. The V end was cut by 1 base, the J end by 2 bases, with 9 bases between. The germline V gene has CDR1 KGHSH and CDR2 LQKENI. The CDR3 region has the DNA TGTGCCAGCTCACCACAGACAGGACCCTACGAGCAGTACTTC. It yields the protein CASSPQTGPYEQYF.

This clonotype was recorded at least ten times. This chain uses TRBV2 with TRBJ1-4, with D possibly matching TRBD1 (6 bases). In germline, CDR1 is SNHLY, CDR2 FYNNEI. This CDR3 comprises 15 residues. Trimming removed 4 bases from V and 3 bases from J, with 12 bases in between. The CDR3 sequence: CASSAQGTANEKLFF. CDR3 bases: TGTGCCAGCAGTGCCCAGGGGACGGCTAATGAAAAACTGTTTTTT. The complete variable domain, with remaining parts taken from reference TRBV2 and TRBJ1-4, reads EPEVTQTPSHQVTQMGQEVILRCVPISNHLYFYWYRQILGQKVEFLVSFYNNEISEKSEIFDDQFSVERPDGSNFTLKIRSTKLEDSAMYFCASSAQGTANEKLFFGSGTQLSVL.

The V gene is TRBV13, the J gene TRBJ2-3; a possible D gene is TRBD1 (6 bases). The V gene's germline CDR1 is PRHDT and CDR2 FYEKMQ (reference sequence). This CDR3 is 15 amino acids long. V was clipped by 5 bases and J by 2 bases, with 14 bases between them. The CDR3 sequence is CASSRTTGDTDTQYF. CDR3 DNA sequence: TGTGCCAGCAGCCGAACGACAGGAGACACAGATACGCAGTATTTT.

This clonotype was seen more than once but under ten times. This sequence joins TRBV12-3 or TRBV12-4 and TRBJ1-6; TRBD1 might be the D (6 bases). There are 16 residues in the CDR3. Trimming removed 5 bases from V and 0 bases from J, with 11 bases in between. The CDR3 nucleotides are TGTGCCAGCAGTCGTACAGGGTACTCCTATAATTCACCCCTCCACTTT. Translation: CASSRTGYSYNSPLHF.

This chain joins TRBV20-1 and TRBJ2-1; TRBD1 agrees at 7 bases. This CDR3 region has 12 residues. V shed 5 bases and J 6 bases; nucleotides not matched to a gene: 4. The germline CDR1 and CDR2 sequences are DFQATT and SNEGSKA (reference sequence). The CDR3: CSADRDANEQFF. The CDR3 nucleotides read TGCAGTGCTGACAGGGATGCCAATGAGCAGTTCTTC.

CDR3 in amino acids: CATSLDRGRSYEQYF. In nucleotides, the CDR3 is TGTGCCACCAGCCTAGACAGGGGCCGCTCCTACGAGCAGTACTTC. V gene TRBV15 combines with J gene TRBJ2-7; 8 positions agree with TRBD1. There are 15 residues in the CDR3. Trimming took 5 bases from V and 0 from J; bases not matched to a gene: 6. Looked up from germline, CDR1 is LNHNV and CDR2 is YYDKDF (reference sequence).

The chain has TRBV9 and TRBJ1-4; 8 bases match TRBD1. Germline values: CDR1 SGDLS, CDR2 YYNGEE. The V gene end was trimmed by 4 bases and the J gene end by 3 bases; junction bases not matched to a gene: 5. The CDR3 length is 15 residues. This CDR3 is CASSTSTGANEKLFF. The CDR3 region has the DNA TGTGCCAGCAGCACCTCGACAGGGGCTAATGAAAAACTGTTTTTT.

Many counts were recorded for this clonotype. This CDR3 is CASGGGYEQYF. CDR3 nucleotide sequence: TGTGCCAGCGGGGGGGGCTACGAGCAGTACTTC. This sequence joins TRBV27 and TRBJ2-7; 7 nucleotides agree with TRBD2. V dropped 8 bases and J dropped 3; count of bases not matched to a gene: 1. The CDR3 is made up of 11 amino acids. Germline CDR1 MNHEY, CDR2 SMNVEV (reference sequence).